The present TCR beta chain was sequenced within a study of T cell responses to AZD1222 COVID-19 vaccine. The ends were cut back, 11 bases at V and 4 bases at J, with 15 bases in the middle. Germline-derived CDR1 and CDR2 are LNHDA and SQIVND (reference sequence). This CDR3 comprises 13 residues. General study points: Baseline seropositivity characterized only a handful of AZD1222 recipients. No day 14 peak samples; only post-peak repertoires were characterized. White British people made up most donors, females outnumbered males, and clonal diversity was possibly underestimated.

The repertoire was sequenced with immunoSEQ multiplex PCR; TCRdb's copy has only in-frame clones and lacks some. Among fewer than 90,000 clones listed, around nine tenths were seen once. Of note for this clone: Antigen unknown.

The specimen comprised peripheral blood, sampled on day 0 of AZD1222 vaccination. The receptor was isolated from an adult in good health. The V call is TRBV19, the J call TRBJ1-5; possible D gene TRBD1, 6 bases. The CDR3 DNA reads TGTGCCGTAGCATCACAGGGAAATCAGCCCCAGCATTTT. Translated, it gives CAVASQGNQPQHF.